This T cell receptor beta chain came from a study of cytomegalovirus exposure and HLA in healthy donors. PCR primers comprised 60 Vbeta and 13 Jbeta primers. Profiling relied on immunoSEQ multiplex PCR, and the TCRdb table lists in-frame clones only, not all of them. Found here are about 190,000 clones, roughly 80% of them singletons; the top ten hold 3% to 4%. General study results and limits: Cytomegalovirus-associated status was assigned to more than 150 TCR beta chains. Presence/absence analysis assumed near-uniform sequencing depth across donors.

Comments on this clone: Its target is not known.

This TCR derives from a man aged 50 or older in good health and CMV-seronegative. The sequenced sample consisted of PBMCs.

Here the CDR3 DNA reads TGTGCCAGCAGCCTGGGCATTGACAACTATGGCTACACCTTC. Amino acid sequence: CASSLGIDNYGYTF. The rearrangement links TRBV4-2 to TRBJ1-2; D is undetermined. The CDR3 is 14 residues long. The germline gives CDR1 LGHNA, CDR2 YNFKEQ. Deletions cut 4 bases from V and 2 bases from J, with 11 bases between.